One sample yielded the 25 T cell receptor beta chains listed below, sequenced in a study of CD4 T cells in relation to SARS-CoV-2 and coronaviruses. What these receptors recognize is not known. The data were produced by immunoSEQ multiplex PCR, yet TCRdb's version contains in-frame clones alone and is incomplete. The repertoire has just under 20,000 clones, around 80% of them found once; the top ten carry 19%. CD4+ T cells from unexposed donors were obtained before the COVID-19 pandemic (2011-2018). Isolation of CD4+ T cells took place after about 9 days in culture. Sequenced input: CD4+ T cells from PBMCs, cultured in vitro. These receptors were collected from a human donor in good health.

The chain recombines TRBV7-3 with TRBJ2-1, with D perhaps assigned TRBD1 or TRBD2 (5 bases each). The V and J ends lost 0 bases and 3 bases respectively, with 12 bases between them. The CDR3 is 16 residues long. Germline lookup yields CDR1 SGHTA and CDR2 FQGTGA. CDR3 in amino acids: CASSLTPGTFYNEQFF. The DNA for the CDR3 is TGTGCCAGCAGCTTAACCCCCGGGACCTTCTACAATGAGCAGTTCTTC.

The V and J genes are TRBV7-2 and TRBJ2-5, with D perhaps matching TRBD1 (5 bases). Trimming left V 5 bases short and J 5 bases short, with 18 bases between. The V gene's germline CDR1 is SGHTA and CDR2 FQGNSA. The CDR3 totals 15 residues. CDR3 DNA sequence: TGTGCCAGCAGCCCGATGGCCGGGCAGGGTGAGACCCAGTACTTC. Translated: CASSPMAGQGETQYF.

The genes are TRBV7-2 and TRBJ1-1, with a possible D match to TRBD1 (5 bases). V was shortened by 2 bases and J by 1 base, with 8 bases between the two germline ends. Germline V gives CDR1 SGHTA, CDR2 FQGNSA. The CDR3 length is 14 residues. DNA for the CDR3: TGTGCCAGCAGCTTACGCAGGGCGAACACTGAAGCTTTCTTT. Its protein is CASSLRRANTEAFF.

The CDR3 sequence is CASSEGGLGRNNQPQHF. The CDR3 DNA reads TGTGCCAGCAGTGAAGGGGGTTTGGGGCGTAACAATCAGCCCCAGCATTTT. The gene calls are TRBV6-1 and TRBJ1-5, with D perhaps matching TRBD1 (5 bases). V was trimmed by 1 base and J by 3 bases, leaving 16 bases between them. The CDR3 is made up of 17 amino acids. CDR1 is MNHNS and CDR2 is SASEGT in the germline V gene.

V usage is TRBV5-1 and J usage is TRBJ1-5; 7 nucleotides line up with TRBD1. The CDR3 has 14 amino acids. Germline assignment: CDR1 SGHRS and CDR2 YFSETQ. The junction had 6 bases not matched to a gene; V was cut back by 2 bases and J by 7 bases. The CDR3 reads CASSLGGAGQPQHF. In DNA, the CDR3 is TGCGCCAGCAGCTTAGGGGGCGCCGGGCAGCCCCAGCATTTT.

This clone was seen only a few times. J is TRBJ2-7 and V is TRBV10-1; D not certain. In germline, CDR1 is WNHNN, CDR2 SYGVQD (reference sequence). The CDR3 loop spans 15 amino acids. Trimming took 3 bases from V and 0 from J, leaving 12 bases between them. Written as DNA, the CDR3 is TGCGCCAGCAGTGAATCTAGGGCCGGCTCCTACGAGCAGTACTTC. This encodes CASSESRAGSYEQYF.

The count of this clone is one. The rearrangement joins TRBV7-9 to TRBJ2-7; 8 bases are shared with TRBD1. V shed 5 bases and J 4 bases; nucleotides not matched to a gene: 16. The germline gives CDR1 SEHNR, CDR2 FQNEAQ (reference sequence). The length of the CDR3 is 17 residues. For the CDR3, the DNA is TGTGCCAGCAGCCAAGGCCGGGGACAGGAACCGAGTTACGAGCAGTACTTC. It encodes CASSQGRGQEPSYEQYF.

The CDR3 reads CASSEFLNTEAFF. In DNA, the CDR3 is TGTGCCAGCAGTGAGTTTTTGAACACTGAAGCTTTCTTT. The J gene is TRBJ1-1, the V gene TRBV6-4; D uncertain. Trimming cost V 3 bases and J 0 bases, with 5 bases left between them. CDR1 is MRHNA and CDR2 is SNTAGT in the germline V gene. This CDR3 has 13 residues.

The rearrangement links TRBV4-1 to TRBJ1-2, with TRBD1 matching 9 bases. This CDR3 is 14 amino acids long. Trimming removed 2 bases from V and 7 bases from J; junction bases left unmatched: 5. The V gene's germline CDR1 is MGHRA and CDR2 YSYEKL. CDR3 DNA sequence: TGCGCCAGCAGCCAAAACCGGGACAGGGTTGGCTACACCTTC. Amino acid sequence: CASSQNRDRVGYTF.

V and J are TRBV7-8 and TRBJ2-5; tentatively, D is TRBD2 (7 bases). V was clipped by 1 base and J by 5 bases, with 14 bases between them. This CDR3 comprises 15 residues. Germline CDR1 SGHVS, CDR2 FQNEAQ. CDR3 protein: CASSLEAGAWETQYF. DNA of the CDR3: TGTGCCAGCAGCTTAGAGGCGGGGGCCTGGGAGACCCAGTACTTC.

V gene TRBV4-1 combines with J gene TRBJ1-4; D is ambiguous. The germline gives CDR1 MGHRA, CDR2 YSYEKL. The germline V and J ends were trimmed by 1 base and 6 bases, with 3 bases remaining between them. The CDR3 runs to 12 residues. The CDR3 loop is CASSQVYEKLFF. CDR3 DNA sequence: TGCGCCAGCAGCCAAGTGTATGAAAAACTGTTTTTT.

The V gene is TRBV28, the J gene TRBJ1-2; D remains ambiguous. The CDR3 has 13 residues. Trimming removed 6 bases from V and 0 bases from J, with 8 bases in between. CDR1 and CDR2 (germline): MDHEN, SYDVKM. In nucleotides, the CDR3 is TGTGCCAGCAGGACGGAAACTAACTATGGCTACACCTTC. It encodes CASRTETNYGYTF.

The rearrangement uses TRBV7-6 and TRBJ2-6, with D uncertain. The germline gives CDR1 SGHVS, CDR2 FNYEAQ. The CDR3 spans 15 residues. V dropped 5 bases and J dropped 0 bases, with 8 bases sitting between them. CDR3 in amino acids: CASSPTDSGANVLTF. In DNA, the CDR3 is TGTGCCAGCAGCCCAACAGACTCTGGGGCCAACGTCCTGACTTTC.

This clone has just a few counts. The chain combines TRBV2 with TRBJ2-7; D not resolved. The CDR3 sequence is 11 residues long. Germline values: CDR1 SNHLY, CDR2 FYNNEI. With 2 bases removed from V and 3 bases from J, the gap between germline ends came to 2 bases. The CDR3 coding sequence is TGTGCCAGCAGTGAAATCTACGAGCAGTACTTC. Encoded protein: CASSEIYEQYF.

This clone is a singleton in its sample. The chain employs TRBV6-6 and TRBJ2-1; 13 bases are shared with TRBD2. The length of the CDR3 is 16 residues. The germline V gene has CDR1 MNHNY and CDR2 SVGAGI (reference sequence). V lost 6 bases and J lost 2; bases outside the gene matches: 4. In DNA, the CDR3 is TGTGCCAGCAGCCCGGGGACTAGCGGGACCTACAATGAGCAGTTCTTC. Protein sequence: CASSPGTSGTYNEQFF.

The sample holds a few counts of this clone. The chain links TRBV6-1 to TRBJ1-1, with D perhaps TRBD1 (6 bases). There are 15 residues in the CDR3. The V gene lost 2 bases and the J gene lost 1 base, with 11 bases spanning the gap. From germline, CDR1 is MNHNS and CDR2 SASEGT. The CDR3, as DNA: TGTGCCAGCAGTGAATCGGGGGCGCCGAACACTGAAGCTTTCTTT. Translated, it gives CASSESGAPNTEAFF.

The V gene is TRBV6-5, the J gene TRBJ2-1; TRBD1 agrees at 9 bases. From germline, CDR1 is MNHEY and CDR2 SVGAGI. The length of the CDR3 is 15 residues. V was pared by 5 bases and J by 7 bases, with 9 bases of the junction left unmatched. The CDR3, as DNA: TGTGCCAGCAGTCGGACAGGGGTTGCGCGGAATGAGCAGTTCTTC. This encodes CASSRTGVARNEQFF.

This clone was seen only once. The rearrangement uses TRBV3-1 (or the pseudogene TRBV3-2) and TRBJ1-2; tentative D call: TRBD1 (5 bases). V lost 1 base and J 5 bases, leaving 11 bases between the germline ends. There are 14 residues in the CDR3. Germline V lookup: CDR1 LGHDT, CDR2 YNNKEL (reference sequence). CDR3 bases: TGTGCCAGCAGCCAAGTCGAGACAGCATATGGCTACACCTTC. It yields the protein CASSQVETAYGYTF.

The chain has TRBV11-1 and TRBJ1-3; no clear D gene. There are 15 residues in the CDR3. The germline CDR1 and CDR2 sequences are SGHAT and FQDESV (reference sequence). The germline V and J ends were trimmed by 3 bases and 0 bases, with 9 bases remaining between them. CDR3 residues: CASSLPLDSGNTIYF. CDR3 sequence (DNA): TGTGCCAGCAGCTTGCCGCTTGACTCTGGAAACACCATATATTTT.

The CDR3 here is CASSHGPGSYEQYF. The CDR3 DNA follows: TGCGCCAGCAGTCACGGACCCGGGTCCTACGAGCAGTACTTC. The chain joins TRBV23-1 to TRBJ2-7; unclear D gene. TRBV23-1 is an ORF, with its function uncertain. Trimming cost V 3 bases and J 1 base, with 10 bases left between them. The CDR3 length is 14 residues.

The chain carries TRBV2 and TRBJ2-5; 8 bases match TRBD1. This CDR3 contains 12 residues. CDR1 is SNHLY, CDR2 FYNNEI, per germline. J was trimmed by 4 bases and V by 9 bases; bases with no gene match: 4. As DNA, the CDR3 is TGTGCCAGTCAAGGGACAGGAGAGACCCAGTACTTC. The encoded protein is CASQGTGETQYF.

The gene calls are TRBV19 and TRBJ2-7; TRBD2 is a possible D gene (5 bases). Germline lookup yields CDR1 LNHDA and CDR2 SQIVND (reference sequence). The CDR3 has 13 amino acids. The V end lost 6 bases, the J end lost 2 bases, and 11 bases lay between the germline ends. CDR3 protein: CASSRGRTYEQYF. The CDR3 DNA sequence: TGTGCCAGTAGCCGGGGAAGGACCTACGAGCAGTACTTC.

This clone was seen a few times. The chain joins TRBV10-3 to TRBJ2-1, with a possible D match to TRBD1 (6 bases). Trimming cost V 7 bases and J 6 bases, with 13 bases left between them. The CDR3 runs 13 residues. The germline V gene encodes CDR1 ENHRY and CDR2 SYGVKD. As DNA, the CDR3 is TGTGCCATCACCGGACAGTATTCCAATGAGCAGTTCTTC. This encodes CAITGQYSNEQFF.

The rearrangement uses TRBV7-9 and TRBJ2-5; no firm D call. Germline-derived CDR1 and CDR2 are SEHNR and FQNEAQ (reference sequence). This CDR3 region has 15 residues. The germline V and J ends were trimmed by 0 bases and 0 bases, with 8 bases remaining between them. CDR3 in amino acids: CASSLAITDQETQYF. CDR3 DNA: TGTGCCAGCAGCTTAGCTATAACAGACCAAGAGACCCAGTACTTC.

The chain uses TRBV2 and TRBJ1-1; possible D gene TRBD1, 5 bases. Germline V gives CDR1 SNHLY, CDR2 FYNNEI. CDR3 length equals 14 residues. V lost 3 bases to trimming and J lost 3 bases, with 11 bases between them. This chain's CDR3 is CASSDGGLDTEAFF. In nucleotides, the CDR3 is TGTGCCAGCAGTGACGGGGGTTTGGACACTGAAGCTTTCTTT.